This T cell receptor beta chain was sequenced during a study of blood T cell repertoires in COVID-19 (dated by TCRdb to the early 2020s). Regarding the study in general: Collaborator samples came from the United States, Italy and Spain and covered acute and convalescent phases of COVID-19. Where available, HLA class I and class II types were obtained from metadata supplied by the sample provider rather than from assay-based typing. The prospective study material was composed of cDNA or gDNA derived from T cells, B-cell-depleted T cells, or PBMCs. The samples were drawn from two sources: the first 160 participants of the ongoing ImmuneRACE study, and 1,254 subjects contributed by 6 global collaborators. Subjects who had been exposed to COVID-19, were actively infected with it, or had recovered from it provided the deeply sampled blood TCRbeta repertoires that made up the dataset. The repertoires were released in a freely available public database meant as a resource for research on the immune response to SARS-CoV-2. The sample metadata nearly always contained a de-identified subject ID, COVID-19 status, age in years and sex.

TCRbeta CDR3 regions were amplified from genomic DNA using the immunoSEQ Assay, a bias-controlled multiplex PCR. The paper's processing steps were these. Nucleated cell counts per sample were estimated from amplification of reference gene primers within the assay. Sequence reads were collapsed and filtered to measure the absolute abundance of every unique TCRbeta CDR3 rearrangement. Productive Simpson clonality was computed per sample as the square root of Simpson's diversity index over productive rearrangements. TCRdb carries this immuneACCESS record with in-frame sequences only. Its versions omit some clonotypes, under half of them owing to an unresolved V gene in the studies checked, with the rest unexplained. The DNA was the basis for D and trimming; V, J and clone size are from that table. A total of 350,000 or so clones appear in this sample, more than 70% of them only once. Around 3.9% of the sample belongs to the ten largest clones.

Of note for this clone: It lacks a known antigen. Within one base of it there is no much larger clone, and no base qualities were kept.

One collaborating source in Seattle enrolled patients during active infection and followed them longitudinally through the course of disease. Each collaborating institution followed its own protocols to collect whole blood in K2EDTA tubes. For TCRbeta analysis, collaborators shipped samples as frozen whole blood, isolated PBMCs, or DNA extracted from either of those sample types. General study outcomes and caveats: Clinical and demographic metadata were provided uncurated, with the amount varying by source and participant.

Sequences SNHLY (CDR1) and FYNNEI (CDR2) are obtained from the germline V gene. Relative to germline, V is 4 bases shorter and J is 8 bases shorter, with 15 bases between their ends. The CDR3 runs 14 residues from the cysteine to the phenylalanine. Only CDR3 DNA remains: 42 bases, in frame from the first base. This sequence uses TRBV2 and TRBJ1-5; the D region possibly corresponds to TRBD1 (6 bases align). Sequenced sample: peripheral blood. This receptor was obtained from a woman between 55 and 75 years old with COVID-19, enrolled during active disease. Here is the DNA: TGTGCCAGCAGTGGATCGGGGGGCATTAAGCCCCAGCATTTT. Its translation is CASSGSGGIKPQHF.